The clone carrying this TCR beta chain was picked up many times. Its target is unknown. V was clipped by 11 bases and J by 3 bases, with 22 bases between them. This CDR3 has 15 residues. The germline V gene encodes CDR1 MDHEN and CDR2 SYDVKM. Sample-barcoded 5' priming and a J-beta primer mix drove a second PCR of roughly 7 to 11 cycles. Sequencing recovered at least 2.5 million CDR3-containing paired-end reads from each sample. TCRdb used MiXCR to reprocess the 5' RACE reads, holding one entry per CDR3 protein. The sample lists around 940,000 distinct CDR3 sequences, 51% occurring once. This sample is part of a study of blood T cells in healthy people across ages. Study-wide results and caveats: Roughly linearly, TCR beta diversity per million T cells fell as age increased. The authors considered diversity estimates from one million T cells to be underestimates.

The chain combines TRBV28 with TRBJ2-5; weak D call: TRBD1 (6 bases). Sequenced material: blood. This receptor was identified in an older woman in good health. This CDR3 is CASSPARTEKETQYF. The CDR3, as DNA: TGTGCCTCGTCCCCTGCTCGGACAGAAAAAGAGACCCAGTACTTC. The entire variable domain, with the rest obtained from reference TRBV28 and TRBJ2-5, is as follows: DVKVTQSSRYLVKRTGEKVFLECVQDMDHENMFWYRQDPGLGLRLIYFSYDVKMKEKGDIPEGYSVSREKKERFSLILESASTNQTSMYLCASSPARTEKETQYFGPGTRLLVL.